These 12 T cell receptor beta chains share one sample of origin, sequenced in a study of identical twins. TCRdb reprocessed the 5' RACE reads via MiXCR and lists one record per CDR3 protein. The sample has hundreds of thousands of distinct CDR3 sequences, around 21% seen once. The sample was also linked to a second study, of T cells expressing NK-cell markers.

The sequenced material came from PBMCs. Receptor source: a young woman in good health.

This clonotype was observed a few times. The V and J genes are TRBV4-3 and TRBJ2-5; 7 bases line up with TRBD2. CDR3 length: 14 amino acids. J gave up 5 bases and V 1 base, and 4 bases lay outside the gene matches. CDR1 and CDR2 (germline): LGHNA, YSLEER. The CDR3 sequence: CASSQAWGGETQYF. Written as DNA, the CDR3 is TGCGCCAGCAGCCAAGCCTGGGGGGGGGAGACCCAGTACTTC.

The chain employs TRBV7-2 and TRBJ2-7; unclear D gene. V lost 5 bases to trimming and J lost 4 bases, with 12 bases between them. Germline-derived CDR1 and CDR2 are SGHTA and FQGNSA. The CDR3 runs 13 residues. DNA for the CDR3: TGTGCCAGCAGCCCTCGCCAGAGATACGAGCAGTACTTC. As protein: CASSPRQRYEQYF.

The chain combines TRBV5-5 with TRBJ1-6; possibly TRBD1 for D (5 bases). CDR1 and CDR2 (germline): SGHKS, YYEKEE (reference sequence). V lost 4 bases, J lost 5 bases, and 10 bases lay in between. The CDR3 runs 14 residues. The CDR3 DNA is TGTGCCAGCAGCCGTGGGGGGGATAATTCACCCCTCCACTTT. Amino acid sequence: CASSRGGDNSPLHF.

V usage is TRBV24-1 and J usage is TRBJ2-1; D remains unclear. Trimming cost V 12 bases and J 4 bases, with 15 bases left between them. Germline V lookup: CDR1 KGHDR, CDR2 SFDVKD. The CDR3 contains 13 residues. CDR3 amino acids: CASQASAYNEQFF. CDR3 DNA: TGTGCCTCCCAGGCCAGCGCATACAATGAGCAGTTCTTC.

This clonotype was recorded at least ten times. V usage is TRBV20-1 and J usage is TRBJ1-1, with 7 nucleotides matching TRBD1. The CDR3 consists of 15 residues. In germline, CDR1 is DFQATT, CDR2 SNEGSKA (reference sequence). V dropped 5 bases and J dropped 4; count of bases not matched to a gene: 13. The CDR3: CSAGLDRAVGTEAFF. The CDR3 DNA reads TGCAGTGCTGGGCTTGACAGGGCGGTAGGCACTGAAGCTTTCTTT.

This clonotype has more than one count but fewer than ten. This chain links TRBV10-3 with TRBJ2-7; D unresolved. Germline V lookup: CDR1 ENHRY, CDR2 SYGVKD. The CDR3 totals 15 residues. Deletions cut 0 bases from V and 2 bases from J, with 11 bases between. CDR3 residues: CAISESQPRPYEQYF. CDR3 sequence (DNA): TGTGCCATCAGTGAGTCCCAGCCCAGGCCCTACGAGCAGTACTTC.

The sample holds many counts of this clonotype. V and J are TRBV7-9 and TRBJ2-7; D not resolved. Germline values: CDR1 SEHNR, CDR2 FQNEAQ (reference sequence). The CDR3 extends over 11 amino acids. Trimming took 6 bases from V and 6 from J, leaving 9 bases between them. Written as DNA, the CDR3 is TGTGCCAGCAGTTCCGTAGGCGAGCAGTACTTC. This sequence encodes CASSSVGEQYF. Full variable domain (rest looked up from reference TRBV7-9 and TRBJ2-7): DTGVSQNPRHKITKRGQNVTFRCDPISEHNRLYWYRQTLGQGPEFLTYFQNEAQLEKSRLLSDRFSAERPKGSFSTLEIQRTEQGDSAMYLCASSSVGEQYFGPGTRLTVT.

This clonotype was counted between two and nine times. The V call is TRBV7-3, the J call TRBJ2-2; no clear D. Trimming took off 1 base at V and 6 bases at J, with 6 bases between the two ends. Looked up from germline, CDR1 is SGHTA and CDR2 is FQGTGA. The CDR3 runs to 13 residues. CDR3 amino acids: CASSLNPAGELFF. As DNA, the CDR3 is TGTGCCAGCAGCTTAAATCCCGCCGGGGAGCTGTTTTTT. The whole variable domain, filled in from reference TRBV7-3 and TRBJ2-2, reads GAGVSQTPSNKVTEKGKYVELRCDPISGHTALYWYRQSLGQGPEFLIYFQGTGAADDSGLPNDRFFAVRPEGSVSTLKIQRTERGDSAVYLCASSLNPAGELFFGEGSRLTVL.

The V call is TRBV18, the J call TRBJ2-7, with a weak D call TRBD1 (5 bases). The CDR3 sequence is 13 residues long. V was shortened by 5 bases and J by 2 bases, with 10 bases between the two germline ends. Germline V gene lookup returns CDR1 KGHSH and CDR2 LQKENI. CDR3 in amino acids: CASSTQDTYEQYF. In nucleotides, the CDR3 is TGTGCCAGCTCAACACAGGACACCTACGAGCAGTACTTC.

The chain has TRBV13 and TRBJ2-1; unclear D gene. Germline V lookup: CDR1 PRHDT, CDR2 FYEKMQ (reference sequence). Trimming pared 2 bases from V and 0 bases from J, leaving 11 bases between. This CDR3 has 16 residues. CDR3 sequence: CASSLRTSYSYNEQFF. In DNA form, the CDR3 reads TGTGCCAGCAGCTTAAGAACGAGCTACTCCTACAATGAGCAGTTCTTC.

This clonotype was observed at least ten times. The gene calls are TRBV5-1 and TRBJ1-1; 9 nucleotides match TRBD1. This CDR3 spans 15 amino acids. CDR1 and CDR2 from the germline V gene are SGHRS and YFSETQ. The V and J ends lost 4 bases and 3 bases, in that order; junction bases with no gene match: 7. CDR3 loop: CASSIQGAWDTEAFF. CDR3 bases: TGCGCCAGCAGCATACAGGGGGCGTGGGACACTGAAGCTTTCTTT.

The J gene is TRBJ2-1, the V gene TRBV7-3, with 7 bases matching TRBD1. The germline gives CDR1 SGHTA, CDR2 FQGTGA. With 5 bases clipped from V and 9 bases from J, the junction kept 10 bases outside the gene matches. The CDR3 totals 14 residues. CDR3: CASSLGLGQAEQFF. For the CDR3, the DNA is TGTGCCAGCAGCCTAGGGTTAGGACAGGCTGAGCAGTTCTTC.